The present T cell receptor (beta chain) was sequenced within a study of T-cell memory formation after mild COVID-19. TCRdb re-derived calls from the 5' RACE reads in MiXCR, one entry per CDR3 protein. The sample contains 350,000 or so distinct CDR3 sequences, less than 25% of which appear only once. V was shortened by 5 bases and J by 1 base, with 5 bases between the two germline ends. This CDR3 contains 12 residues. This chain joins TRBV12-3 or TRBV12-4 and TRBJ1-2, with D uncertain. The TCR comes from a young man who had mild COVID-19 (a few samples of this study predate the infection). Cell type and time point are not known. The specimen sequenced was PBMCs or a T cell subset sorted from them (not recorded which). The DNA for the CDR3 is TGTGCCAGCAGTACCATTAACTATGGCTACACCTTC. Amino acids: CASSTINYGYTF.